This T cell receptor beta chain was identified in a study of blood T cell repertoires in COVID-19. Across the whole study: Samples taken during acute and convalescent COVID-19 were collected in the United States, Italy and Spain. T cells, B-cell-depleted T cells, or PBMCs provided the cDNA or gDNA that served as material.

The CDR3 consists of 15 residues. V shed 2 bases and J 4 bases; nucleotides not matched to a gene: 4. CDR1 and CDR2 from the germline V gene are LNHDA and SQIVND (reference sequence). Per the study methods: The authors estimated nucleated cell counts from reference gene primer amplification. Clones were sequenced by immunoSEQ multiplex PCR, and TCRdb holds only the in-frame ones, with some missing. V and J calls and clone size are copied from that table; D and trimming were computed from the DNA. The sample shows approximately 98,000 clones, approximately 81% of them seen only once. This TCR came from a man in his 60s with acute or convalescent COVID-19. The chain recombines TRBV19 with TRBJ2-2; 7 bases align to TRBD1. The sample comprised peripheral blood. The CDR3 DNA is TGTGCCAGTAGTATACCGGGACAGCTCACCGGGGAGCTGTTTTTT. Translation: CASSIPGQLTGELFF. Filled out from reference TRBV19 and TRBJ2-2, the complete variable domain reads DGGITQSPKYLFRKEGQNVTLSCEQNLNHDAMYWYRQDPGQGLRLIYYSQIVNDFQKGDIAEGYSVSREKKESFPLTVTSAQKNPTAFYLCASSIPGQLTGELFFGEGSRLTVL.